This entry is about one T cell receptor beta chain. Its antigen is not yet known. One base away there is no much larger clone; base qualities are not given. Using the deep immunoSEQ assay, TCR CDR3 regions were amplified from genomic DNA by multiplex PCR. For each cell subset, the extracted genomic DNA was distributed evenly across all wells of several immunoSEQ 96-well plates, and each plate served as one replicate. For sorted subsets, approximately 210 ng of genomic DNA, equivalent to 25,000 to 35,000 T cell genomes, went into each replicate PCR. The purified libraries were quantified using a Qubit 3.0 fluorometer, sized with a Bioanalyzer 2100, and then quantified again using the KAPA Library Quantification kit. Every immunoSEQ 96-well plate was sequenced on a dedicated single-read 150-cycle Illumina NextSeq 550 flow cell. Concerning the study's data processing: Because the immunoSEQ output held only junctional sequences and lacked quality scores, the filtering could not match the filtering applied to full-length reads. To assign V/J genes and CDR3, sequences were annotated using PyIR, a Python wrapper for IgBLAST v1.9, with IMGT germline references. Reads with weak V/J assignments (E-value above 1e-6), missing CDR3, stop codons, out-of-frame junctions, or ambiguous translated residues were removed. V3J clonotypes were defined as sequences sharing an identical inferred V gene, J gene, and CDR3 amino acid sequence. Percentage overlap between repertoires was calculated by dividing the number of shared unique clonotypes by the size of the smaller repertoire. Three approaches were used to assess repertoire richness: RTK rarefaction, the Chao1 estimator, and Recon v2.1 estimates of unobserved clonotypes. Generation probabilities were computed with OLGA for all TCRbeta clonotypes obtained by the gDNA method from a handful of donors. TCRdb took over this immuneACCESS table, retaining in-frame rearrangements with V and J assigned. Such tables are incomplete; in checked studies, under half of the missing clones stem from an unresolved V gene, and the remainder is unexplained. For V, J and clone size, that table is used; D and trimming come from the DNA. This sample holds 2,500,000 or so clones; 85% to 95% were observed only once. Jointly, the top ten make up approximately 0.39% of the sample.

The source of the sample is a study of shared clonotypes between healthy human individuals (dated by TCRdb to 2020 to 2022). Study-wide context: The cohort included three men and a couple of women between 18 and 49 years of age. Per donor, three plates each were used for CD4 naive and CD4 memory, two for CD8 naive, and one for CD8 memory. Blood TCR repertoires of about five healthy adults were deeply sequenced to estimate repertoire size and the extent of clonotype sharing between individuals. To increase sequencing depth and limit assay-specific biases, different laboratories used diverse techniques to prepare libraries and sequence TCR repertoires. Leukapheresis yielded between about 0.94 and 10 billion PBMCs per donor.

V and J are trimmed by 6 bases and 5 bases, and the gene matches miss 3 bases of the junction. From a lookup of the germline V gene, CDR1 and CDR2 are MDHEN and SYDVKM. The CDR3 has 14 amino acids, counting the end cysteine and phenylalanine. Only the CDR3 DNA is retained, 42 bases long and in frame from the first base. Donors were healthy HIV-negative adults with no recently reported acute infections or vaccinations. Every donor was a Caucasian adult residing in Nashville, Tennessee, USA. Magnetic negative selection was used to enrich CD4+ T cells, after which naive cells were positively selected on CD45RA and the negative fraction became the memory subset. Blood was obtained by leukapheresis, after which PBMCs were separated by Ficoll-Histopaque density gradient centrifugation and cryopreserved in liquid nitrogen vapor phase. Analytical flow cytometry was used to check the purity and quantity of every magnetically sorted T cell population. From each sorted fraction, genomic DNA was isolated and quantified by UV absorbance on a Nanodrop 2000c.

The study at large found these results: Sharing across a handful of donors was observed for about 5% of naive CD4, over 3% of naive CD8, roughly 2.3% of memory CD4, and over 0.3% of memory CD8 clonotypes. Naive subsets generally had larger estimated clonotype richness than memory subsets did. Based on pairwise subsampling, the degree of clonotype sharing among donors was expected to be affected by sequencing depth. Incomplete sequencing was indicated by rarefaction of sorted-subset datasets, despite the large sequencing depth. Compared with non-shared clonotypes, the clonotypes found in all four sorted-subset donors had higher generation probabilities. The small number of donors limited the genetic and exposure-history diversity represented. Sampling was limited to blood, and TCR repertoires in tissue likely differ from TCR repertoires in blood.

The chain was built from TRBV28 and TRBJ2-2, and 10 bases in between align with TRBD1. The sequenced material came from naive CD4+ T cells from PBMCs. This specimen's cell subset or site label, per the study, means: CD45RA+ positively selected. The TCR comes from a man aged 18 to 29 in good health. Some clones in this sample may be carry-over from other donors' samples. Here the CDR3 is given as CASSLGQGTGELFF. The DNA sequence follows: TGTGCCAGCAGCCTGGGACAGGGGACCGGGGAGCTGTTTTTT.